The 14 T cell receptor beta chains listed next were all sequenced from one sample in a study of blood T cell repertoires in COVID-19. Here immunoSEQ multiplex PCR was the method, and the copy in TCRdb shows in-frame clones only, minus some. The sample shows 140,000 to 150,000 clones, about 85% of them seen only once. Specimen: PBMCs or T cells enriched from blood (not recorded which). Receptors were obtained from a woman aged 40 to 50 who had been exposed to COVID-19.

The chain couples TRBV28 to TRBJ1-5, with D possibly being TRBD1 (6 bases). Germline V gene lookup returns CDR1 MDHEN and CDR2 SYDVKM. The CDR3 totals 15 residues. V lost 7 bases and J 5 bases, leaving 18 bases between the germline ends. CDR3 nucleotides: TGTGCCAGCAACGCTCCCCGGGACAATCATCAGCCCCAGCATTTT. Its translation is CASNAPRDNHQPQHF. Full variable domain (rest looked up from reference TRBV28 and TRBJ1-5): DVKVTQSSRYLVKRTGEKVFLECVQDMDHENMFWYRQDPGLGLRLIYFSYDVKMKEKGDIPEGYSVSREKKERFSLILESASTNQTSMYLCASNAPRDNHQPQHFGDGTRLSIL.

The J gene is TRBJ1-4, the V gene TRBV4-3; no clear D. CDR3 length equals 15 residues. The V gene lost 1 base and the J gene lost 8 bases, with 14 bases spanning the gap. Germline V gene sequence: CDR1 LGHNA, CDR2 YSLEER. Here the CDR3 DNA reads TGCGCCAGCAGCCAAGTAACTTTGTCTCGCGAAAAACTGTTTTTT. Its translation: CASSQVTLSREKLFF.

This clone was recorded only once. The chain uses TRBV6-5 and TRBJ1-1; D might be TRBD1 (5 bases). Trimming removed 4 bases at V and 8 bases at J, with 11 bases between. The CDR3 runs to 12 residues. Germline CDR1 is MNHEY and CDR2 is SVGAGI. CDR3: CASSSPGGEAFF. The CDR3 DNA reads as TGTGCCAGCAGTTCACCCGGGGGAGAAGCTTTCTTT.

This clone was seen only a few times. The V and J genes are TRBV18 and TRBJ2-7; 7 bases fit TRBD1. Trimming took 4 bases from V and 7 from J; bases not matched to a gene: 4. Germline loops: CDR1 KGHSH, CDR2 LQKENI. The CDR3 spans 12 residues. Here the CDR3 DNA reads TGTGCCAGCTCACGACAGGGCGAAGAGCAGTACTTC. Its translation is CASSRQGEEQYF.

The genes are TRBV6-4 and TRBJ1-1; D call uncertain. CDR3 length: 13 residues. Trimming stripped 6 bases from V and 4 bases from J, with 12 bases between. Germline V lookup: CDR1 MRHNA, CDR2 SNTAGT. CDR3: CASRSAVGTEAFF. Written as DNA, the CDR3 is TGTGCCAGCAGGTCGGCGGTAGGCACTGAAGCTTTCTTT.

CDR3 protein: CASSRPSMGAGPKAFF. Here the CDR3 DNA reads TGTGCCAGCAGCCGACCATCCATGGGAGCCGGACCCAAAGCTTTCTTT. The chain recombines TRBV4-2 with TRBJ1-1; no reliable D call. Trimming shortened V by 4 bases and J by 9 bases, and 24 bases separated the two germline ends. The CDR3 spans 16 residues. CDR1 is LGHNA, CDR2 YNFKEQ, per germline.

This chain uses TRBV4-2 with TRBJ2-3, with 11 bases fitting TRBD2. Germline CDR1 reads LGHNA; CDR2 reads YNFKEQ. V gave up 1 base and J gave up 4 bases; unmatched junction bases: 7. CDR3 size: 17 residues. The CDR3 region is CASSQVSSGGYSDTQYF. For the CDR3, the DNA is TGTGCCAGCAGCCAAGTGTCTAGCGGGGGGTACTCAGATACGCAGTATTTT.

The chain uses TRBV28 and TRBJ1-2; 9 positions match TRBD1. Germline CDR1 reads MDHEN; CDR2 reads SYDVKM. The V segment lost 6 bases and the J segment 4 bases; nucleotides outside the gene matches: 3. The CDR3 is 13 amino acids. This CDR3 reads CASSPTGGYGYTF. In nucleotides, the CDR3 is TGTGCCAGCAGCCCGACAGGGGGCTATGGCTACACCTTC.

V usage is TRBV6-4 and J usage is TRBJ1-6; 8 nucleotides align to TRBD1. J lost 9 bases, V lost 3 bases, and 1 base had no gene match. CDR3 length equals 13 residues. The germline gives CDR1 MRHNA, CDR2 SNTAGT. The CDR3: CASSETGGSPLHF. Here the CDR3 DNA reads TGTGCCAGCAGTGAAACAGGGGGTTCACCCCTCCACTTT.

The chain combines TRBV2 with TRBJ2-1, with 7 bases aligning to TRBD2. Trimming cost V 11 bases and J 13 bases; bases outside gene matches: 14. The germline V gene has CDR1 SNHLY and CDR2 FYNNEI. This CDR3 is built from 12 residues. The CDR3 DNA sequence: TGTGCCCGCGAGGAGGGAAGCGGGAATCAGTTCTTC. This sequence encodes CAREEGSGNQFF.

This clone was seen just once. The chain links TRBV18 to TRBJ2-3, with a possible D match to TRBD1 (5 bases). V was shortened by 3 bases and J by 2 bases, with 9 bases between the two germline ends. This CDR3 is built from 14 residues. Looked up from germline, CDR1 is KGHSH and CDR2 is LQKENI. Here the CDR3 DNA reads TGTGCCAGCTCACCGACAGATTACACAGATACGCAGTATTTT. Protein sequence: CASSPTDYTDTQYF.

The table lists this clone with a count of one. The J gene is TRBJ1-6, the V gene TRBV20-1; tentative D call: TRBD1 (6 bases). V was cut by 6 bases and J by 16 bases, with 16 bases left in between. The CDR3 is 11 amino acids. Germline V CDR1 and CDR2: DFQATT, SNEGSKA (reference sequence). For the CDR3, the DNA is TGCAGTGCCCCAGGGGAGCCTCATCTCCACTTT. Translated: CSAPGEPHLHF.

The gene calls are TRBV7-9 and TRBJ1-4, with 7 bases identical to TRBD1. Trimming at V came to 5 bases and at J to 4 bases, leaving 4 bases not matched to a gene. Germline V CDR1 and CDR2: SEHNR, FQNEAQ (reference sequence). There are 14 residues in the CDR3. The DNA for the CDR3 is TGTGCCAGCAGCAGGGACAGTAATAATGAAAAACTGTTTTTT. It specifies CASSRDSNNEKLFF.

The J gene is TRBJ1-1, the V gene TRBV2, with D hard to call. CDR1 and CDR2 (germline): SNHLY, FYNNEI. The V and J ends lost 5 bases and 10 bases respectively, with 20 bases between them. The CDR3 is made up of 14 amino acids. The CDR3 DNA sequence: TGTGCCAGCAGTCCTCTTAATAGCCGGGTAGGAGCTTTCTTT. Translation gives CASSPLNSRVGAFF.